This T cell receptor beta chain was observed in a study of shared clonotypes between healthy human individuals. Evenly divided among several immunoSEQ plates was the genomic DNA of each subset. The data were produced by immunoSEQ multiplex PCR, yet TCRdb's version contains in-frame clones alone and is incomplete. The data contain over a million clones, approximately 80% of them singletons. Germline-derived CDR1 and CDR2 are LGHNA and YSLEER. The length of the CDR3 is 14 residues. Trimming took off 4 bases at V and 4 bases at J, with 13 bases between the two ends. The chain recombines TRBV4-3 with TRBJ1-1, with D maybe TRBD1 (5 bases). This clonotype was sampled from a man between 18 and 35 years old in good health. Some clones in this sample may be carry-over from other donors' samples. Specimen: memory CD4+ T cells from PBMCs. Subset of the sample: CD45RA-negative fraction. CDR3 nucleotides: TGCGCCAGCAGCCCCCAGGGTAGTACCACTGAAGCTTTCTTT. Protein sequence: CASSPQGSTTEAFF.